These T cell receptor beta chains were read from a single sample in a study of control samples from healthy donors and cancer patients. Assay: immunoSEQ multiplex PCR; the TCRdb copy retains only in-frame clones and omits some. The sample has about 130,000 clones; roughly 89% are singletons. Sample: PBMCs. Receptors were obtained from a man in his fifties or sixties with head and neck cancer. The CDR3 runs from the conserved cysteine through the conserved F or W. A D gene is named only where the DNA matches it firmly. Rows give clone size only sometimes, using once, few, many, or a class for an expanded clone.

clone size | J gene | V gene | D gene | CDR3 length | CDR3 protein | CDR3 DNA
. | TRBJ2-5 | TRBV5-4 | . | 15 | CASSLGGEEAGTQYF | TGTGCCAGCAGCTTGGGCGGAGAGGAGGCGGGGACCCAGTACTTC
. | TRBJ2-3 | TRBV28 | TRBD1 | 14 | CASSTGQGTDTQYF | TGTGCCAGCAGTACGGGACAGGGAACAGATACGCAGTATTTT
. | TRBJ1-1 | TRBV2 | TRBD1 | 18 | CASRDPGVRTGASSEAFF | TGTGCCAGCAGGGACCCAGGCGTTCGGACAGGGGCGAGCAGTGAAGCTTTCTTT
. | TRBJ2-7 | TRBV28 | . | 14 | CASSLSDTYYEQYF | TGTGCCAGCAGTTTAAGTGACACGTACTACGAGCAGTACTTC
. | TRBJ2-2 | TRBV11-2 | . | 15 | CASSSQQLNTGELFF | TGTGCCAGCAGCTCCCAGCAGCTGAACACCGGGGAGCTGTTTTTT
. | TRBJ2-7 | TRBV14 | TRBD1 | 16 | CASSQVTGDTAYEQYF | TGTGCCAGCAGCCAAGTGACAGGGGATACCGCCTACGAGCAGTACTTC
. | TRBJ2-1 | TRBV5-1 | TRBD2 | 16 | CASSLAKRDRAGGQFF | TGCGCCAGCAGCTTGGCCAAGCGGGATCGGGCCGGGGGGCAGTTCTTC
. | TRBJ1-5 | TRBV7-2 | TRBD1 | 14 | CASSRDRPGQPQHF | TGTGCCAGCAGCCGGGACAGGCCAGGTCAGCCCCAGCATTTT
. | TRBJ1-5 | TRBV18 | . | 14 | CASSPVSLNQPQHF | TGTGCCAGCTCCCCCGTTTCGCTCAATCAGCCCCAGCATTTT
few | TRBJ1-1 | TRBV9 | . | 13 | CASSVEWGTEAFF | TGTGCCAGCAGCGTAGAGTGGGGGACTGAAGCTTTCTTT
. | TRBJ1-3 | TRBV6-5 | . | 15 | CASSYRGASGNTIYF | TGTGCCAGCAGTTACCGAGGGGCCTCTGGAAACACCATATATTTT
. | TRBJ2-1 | TRBV3-1/TRBV3-2 | TRBD1 | 14 | CASSQELVTGEQFF | TGTGCCAGCAGCCAAGAACTAGTGACAGGGGAGCAGTTCTTC
. | TRBJ2-7 | TRBV6-5 | . | 13 | CATRETGSYEQYF | TGTGCCACCCGAGAGACAGGCTCCTACGAGCAGTACTTC
once | TRBJ1-4 | TRBV5-1 | . | 14 | CASSLRALDEKLFF | TGCGCCAGCAGCTTAAGGGCCTTAGACGAAAAACTGTTTTTT
. | TRBJ1-1 | TRBV7-9 | . | 13 | CASSFALNTEAFF | TGTGCCAGCAGCTTTGCCCTGAACACTGAAGCTTTCTTT
. | TRBJ2-5 | TRBV5-5 | . | 13 | CASSNPGEETQYF | TGTGCCAGCAGCAACCCAGGGGAAGAGACCCAGTACTTC
. | TRBJ1-1 | TRBV7-3 | . | 15 | CASSLQQGLGAEAFF | TGTGCCAGCAGCTTACAACAGGGCCTGGGGGCTGAAGCTTTCTTT
. | TRBJ2-2 | TRBV19 | TRBD2 | 15 | CASSIGGGNSGELFF | TGTGCCAGTAGTATTGGCGGGGGGAATTCCGGGGAGCTGTTTTTT
. | TRBJ2-7 | TRBV6-6 | . | 17 | CASSPRRTQISTYEQYF | TGTGCCAGCAGTCCCCGGAGGACGCAGATCAGTACCTACGAGCAGTACTTC
few | TRBJ2-7 | TRBV27 | . | 16 | CASSNSQGYEGFEQYF | TGTGCCAGCAGTAACTCACAGGGCTATGAAGGTTTCGAGCAGTACTTC
few | TRBJ1-1 | TRBV27 | . | 13 | CASTSGLNTEAFF | TGTGCCAGCACCTCGGGACTGAACACTGAAGCTTTCTTT
. | TRBJ2-1 | TRBV24-1 | TRBD2 | 18 | CATSQGTSGRMSYNEQFF | TGTGCCACCAGTCAAGGGACTAGCGGGAGGATGTCCTACAATGAGCAGTTCTTC